The source of this T cell receptor (beta chain) is a study of T-cell memory formation after mild COVID-19. The germline V gene encodes CDR1 LNHDA and CDR2 SQIVND (reference sequence). The CDR3 has 14 residues. Trimming shortened V by 3 bases and J by 8 bases, and 16 bases separated the two germline ends. In TCRdb, the 5' RACE reads were re-called with MiXCR into one record per CDR3 protein. The data show fewer than 350,000 distinct CDR3 sequences, approximately 14% seen once. This clonotype was seen a handful of times. The receptor was isolated from a young man who had mild COVID-19 (a few samples of this study predate the infection). Cell type and time point are not known. The chain recombines TRBV19 with TRBJ1-2; D is ambiguous. Material: PBMCs or a T cell subset sorted from them (not recorded which). The CDR3 is CASSIRPLTPGYTF. CDR3 in DNA: TGTGCCAGTAGTATCCGGCCGCTTACCCCGGGCTACACCTTC.